The 28 T cell receptor beta chains in this list originate from one sample, sequenced in a study of graft-versus-host responses after intestinal transplantation. TCRdb's table, derived via immunoSEQ multiplex PCR, lists solely in-frame clones and lacks some. The data contain 100,000 or so clones, 85% to 95% of them seen just once; the ten biggest clones take up approximately 1%. Antigens for these TCRs are unknown. The specimen comprised unstimulated CD8+ T cells sorted from spleen or lymph node cells, sampled before transplant. The receptor set was obtained from a human donor who was the organ donor for an intestinal transplant.

This chain connects TRBV19 to TRBJ2-7; TRBD1 matches at 9 bases. Germline V gene sequence: CDR1 LNHDA, CDR2 SQIVND (reference sequence). The CDR3 consists of 15 residues. V was pared by 2 bases and J by 3 bases, with 5 bases of the junction left unmatched. This CDR3 reads CASSISGTGFYEQYF. The CDR3 region has the DNA TGTGCCAGTAGTATAAGTGGGACAGGGTTCTACGAGCAGTACTTC.

This rearrangement joins TRBV6-5 to TRBJ2-7, with TRBD1 as a possible D gene (6 bases). The CDR3 totals 13 residues. V lost 5 bases and J lost 5, with 13 bases in between. Germline assignment: CDR1 MNHEY and CDR2 SVGAGI. CDR3 in amino acids: CASSARTVHEQYF. The CDR3 DNA is TGTGCCAGCAGTGCCCGGACAGTTCACGAGCAGTACTTC.

The chain is built from TRBV9 and TRBJ1-2; D might be TRBD1 (6 bases). V was cut by 3 bases and J by 8 bases, with 17 bases left in between. The CDR3 is 14 amino acids. In germline, CDR1 is SGDLS, CDR2 YYNGEE. The CDR3 coding sequence is TGTGCCAGCAGCGGCCAGGACCAGGGGATAGGCTACACCTTC. This sequence encodes CASSGQDQGIGYTF.

This clone has just one count. This sequence joins TRBV19 and TRBJ2-3; 7 bases align to TRBD1. The CDR3 is made up of 14 amino acids. Germline V CDR1 and CDR2: LNHDA, SQIVND (reference sequence). J lost 4 bases, V lost 2 bases, and 3 bases had no gene match. CDR3 nucleotide sequence: TGTGCCAGTAGTATATTTCAGGGGGCAGATACGCAGTATTTT. Residues: CASSIFQGADTQYF.

The rearrangement links TRBV7-3 to TRBJ2-3; no definite D call. CDR1 and CDR2 (germline): SGHTA, FQGTGA. The CDR3 extends over 13 amino acids. V lost 5 bases, J lost 4 bases, and 10 bases lay in between. CDR3 sequence reads: CASSLLLADTQYF. The CDR3 nucleotides are TGTGCCAGCAGCCTCTTATTAGCAGATACGCAGTATTTT.

The genes are TRBV4-1 and TRBJ2-7; 8 bases align to TRBD2. V lost 1 base and J lost 3; bases outside the gene matches: 5. The V gene's germline CDR1 is MGHRA and CDR2 YSYEKL. CDR3 length equals 15 residues. The CDR3 DNA reads TGCGCCAGCAGCCAAGGGGCGGCGGGAGGCTACGAGCAGTACTTC. As protein: CASSQGAAGGYEQYF.

This clone appeared a single time. The rearrangement links TRBV5-1 to TRBJ1-1; D gene ambiguous. CDR3 length equals 13 residues. Germline CDR1 and CDR2: SGHRS and YFSETQ. With 0 bases removed from V and 1 base from J, the gap between germline ends came to 4 bases. CDR3 sequence: CASSLDWNTEAFF. The CDR3 bases are TGCGCCAGCAGCTTGGACTGGAACACTGAAGCTTTCTTT. The variable domain in full, completed from reference TRBV5-1 and TRBJ1-1, reads KAGVTQTPRYLIKTRGQQVTLSCSPISGHRSVSWYQQTPGQGLQFLFEYFSETQRNKGNFPGRFSGRQFSNSRSEMNVSTLELGDSALYLCASSLDWNTEAFFGQGTRLTVV.

The chain is built from TRBV27 and TRBJ2-1; TRBD2 aligns across 9 bases. J was trimmed by 8 bases and V by 0 bases; bases with no gene match: 11. Germline-derived CDR1 and CDR2 are MNHEY and SMNVEV (reference sequence). The CDR3 length is 17 residues. CDR3 nucleotides: TGTGCCAGCAGTTTATCGGGGCGGGGGGGCGGTGGCTATGAGCAGTTCTTC. As protein: CASSLSGRGGGGYEQFF.

Only one count was recorded for this clone. This rearrangement joins TRBV19 to TRBJ2-5; 10 bases are shared with TRBD1. The tail of the sequence fits TRBJ2-7 better, so the J call may be wrong. There are 14 residues in the CDR3. Germline V gene lookup returns CDR1 LNHDA and CDR2 SQIVND (reference sequence). CDR3 nucleotides: TGTGCCAGTAGTCCGACAGGGGGCGTGTACGAGCAGTACTTC. Translation gives CASSPTGGVYEQYF.

The rearrangement joins TRBV9 to TRBJ1-6; no definite D call. The CDR3 extends over 12 amino acids. V was pared by 5 bases and J by 7 bases, with 7 bases between. Germline values: CDR1 SGDLS, CDR2 YYNGEE. CDR3 in DNA: TGTGCCAGCAGTTCGCGCAATTCACCCCTCCACTTT. It translates to CASSSRNSPLHF. Filled out from reference TRBV9 and TRBJ1-6, the complete variable domain reads DSGVTQTPKHLITATGQRVTLRCSPRSGDLSVYWYQQSLDQGLQFLIQYYNGEERAKGNILERFSAQQFPDLHSELNLSSLELGDSALYFCASSSRNSPLHFGNGTRLTVT.

The CDR3 sequence is CAGVRTGLNQPQHF. The CDR3 nucleotides are TGTGCCGGCGTTCGGACAGGACTTAATCAGCCCCAGCATTTT. The V and J genes are TRBV6-1 and TRBJ1-5, with 7 bases matching TRBD1. The V gene end was trimmed by 11 bases and the J gene end by 4 bases; junction bases not matched to a gene: 11. This CDR3 has 14 amino acids. CDR1 MNHNS and CDR2 SASEGT come from the germline V gene.

The chain is built from TRBV5-1 and TRBJ2-1; TRBD1 agrees at 7 bases. CDR1 and CDR2 (germline): SGHRS, YFSETQ. J lost 2 bases, V lost 6 bases, and 2 bases had no gene match. The CDR3 runs to 13 residues. The CDR3 region has the DNA TGCGCCAGCATTGACAGGGCCTACAATGAGCAGTTCTTC. As protein: CASIDRAYNEQFF.

The CDR3 protein is CASSYRTGGNTEAFF. CDR3 nucleotides: TGTGCCAGCAGCTACCGTACAGGGGGGAACACTGAAGCTTTCTTT. The chain joins TRBV7-2 to TRBJ1-1; 8 nucleotides line up with TRBD1. The length of the CDR3 is 15 residues. Germline V CDR1 and CDR2: SGHTA, FQGNSA. Trimming cost V 4 bases and J 1 base; bases outside gene matches: 5.

The chain couples TRBV6-5 to TRBJ2-7, with a possible D match to TRBD1 (6 bases). The CDR3 is 15 residues long. Germline-derived CDR1 and CDR2 are MNHEY and SVGAGI. V was trimmed by 2 bases and J by 4 bases, leaving 15 bases between them. The CDR3 coding sequence is TGTGCCAGCAGTTACCCCCCGCAGGGGCCTTACGAGCAGTACTTC. This translates into CASSYPPQGPYEQYF.

The chain combines TRBV27 with TRBJ2-3; 11 positions match TRBD2. V trimming: 4 bases; J trimming: 4 bases; junction bases outside the gene matches: 16. This CDR3 spans 19 amino acids. Germline V gene lookup returns CDR1 MNHEY and CDR2 SMNVEV (reference sequence). CDR3 sequence reads: CASSSTQDTSGSVPDTQYF. The CDR3 DNA reads TGTGCCAGCAGTTCCACGCAAGATACTAGCGGGAGTGTCCCAGATACGCAGTATTTT.

The chain combines TRBV6-1 with TRBJ2-7; D possibly corresponds to TRBD2 (6 bases). The CDR3 extends over 15 amino acids. The ends were cut back, 0 bases at V and 5 bases at J, with 14 bases in the middle. Per the germline V gene, CDR1 is MNHNS and CDR2 is SASEGT. The CDR3 sequence: CASSEAWAGRHEQYF. CDR3 DNA: TGTGCCAGCAGTGAAGCTTGGGCGGGGAGACACGAGCAGTACTTC.

J is TRBJ2-3 and V is TRBV19, with 8 positions matching TRBD1. Germline-derived CDR1 and CDR2 are LNHDA and SQIVND (reference sequence). V lost 8 bases to trimming and J lost 4 bases; unmatched junction nucleotides: 8. The CDR3 is made up of 14 amino acids. CDR3 coding DNA: TGTGCCAGTCTCGGACAGGGCGGCGCAGATACGCAGTATTTT. Protein sequence: CASLGQGGADTQYF. Full variable domain (remainder filled in from reference TRBV19 and TRBJ2-3): DGGITQSPKYLFRKEGQNVTLSCEQNLNHDAMYWYRQDPGQGLRLIYYSQIVNDFQKGDIAEGYSVSREKKESFPLTVTSAQKNPTAFYLCASLGQGGADTQYFGPGTRLTVL.

The genes are TRBV19 and TRBJ1-3; perhaps TRBD1 as D (6 bases). Germline V gene lookup returns CDR1 LNHDA and CDR2 SQIVND (reference sequence). This CDR3 has 14 residues. Deletions cut 3 bases from V and 1 base from J, with 7 bases between. CDR3 region: CASSMGTSGNTIYF. The CDR3 DNA sequence: TGTGCCAGTAGTATGGGGACATCTGGAAACACCATATATTTT. Full variable domain (outside the CDR3, taken from reference TRBV19 and TRBJ1-3): DGGITQSPKYLFRKEGQNVTLSCEQNLNHDAMYWYRQDPGQGLRLIYYSQIVNDFQKGDIAEGYSVSREKKESFPLTVTSAQKNPTAFYLCASSMGTSGNTIYFGEGSWLTVV.

V usage is TRBV30 and J usage is TRBJ1-2; D perhaps matches TRBD1 (5 bases). The CDR3 loop spans 13 amino acids. The ends were cut back, 0 bases at V and 4 bases at J, with 9 bases in the middle. CDR1 is GTSNPN, CDR2 SVGIG, per germline (reference sequence). This CDR3 reads CAWSVTAFYGYTF. For the CDR3, the DNA is TGTGCCTGGAGTGTGACAGCATTCTATGGCTACACCTTC.

In DNA form, the CDR3 reads TGTGCCAGCAGACACAGGGCCACCGGCGCTGAAGCTTTCTTT. It codes for CASRHRATGAEAFF. The chain carries TRBV28 and TRBJ1-1; TRBD1 is a possible D gene (6 bases). CDR3 length equals 14 residues. V was shortened by 6 bases and J by 6 bases, with 17 bases between the two germline ends. The germline CDR1 and CDR2 sequences are MDHEN and SYDVKM. Full variable domain (missing parts from reference TRBV28 and TRBJ1-1): DVKVTQSSRYLVKRTGEKVFLECVQDMDHENMFWYRQDPGLGLRLIYFSYDVKMKEKGDIPEGYSVSREKKERFSLILESASTNQTSMYLCASRHRATGAEAFFGQGTRLTVV.

The V call is TRBV7-6, the J call TRBJ1-4; D is undetermined. This CDR3 is built from 15 residues. V lost 1 base, J lost 7 bases, and 13 bases lay in between. Germline lookup yields CDR1 SGHVS and CDR2 FNYEAQ. The CDR3 nucleotides read TGTGCCAGCAGCTTAGGACATCTTGTACGTGAAAAACTGTTTTTT. Protein product: CASSLGHLVREKLFF. The entire variable domain, with the rest obtained from reference TRBV7-6 and TRBJ1-4, is as follows: GAGVSQSPRYKVTKRGQDVALRCDPISGHVSLYWYRQALGQGPEFLTYFNYEAQQDKSGLPNDRFSAERPEGSISTLTIQRTEQRDSAMYRCASSLGHLVREKLFFGSGTQLSVL.

This chain uses TRBV6-5 with TRBJ2-1; a weak D match, TRBD1 (7 bases). The CDR3 is 13 residues long. Trimming took off 2 bases at V and 8 bases at J, with 10 bases between the two ends. The germline V gene has CDR1 MNHEY and CDR2 SVGAGI. CDR3 protein: CASSYAGGYEQFF. CDR3 DNA: TGTGCCAGCAGTTACGCAGGGGGGTATGAGCAGTTCTTC.

This clone was counted once. The V call is TRBV19, the J call TRBJ2-7; 8 bases line up with TRBD2. The germline V gene has CDR1 LNHDA and CDR2 SQIVND (reference sequence). J gave up 3 bases and V 3 bases, and 4 bases lay outside the gene matches. This CDR3 contains 14 residues. The DNA of the CDR3 is TGTGCCAGTAGTATCCGGGGGGGGTACTACGAGCAGTACTTC. Its protein product is CASSIRGGYYEQYF.

This clone appeared once. The rearrangement uses TRBV19 and TRBJ1-1; unclear D gene. The CDR3 runs to 16 residues. Per germline, CDR1 LNHDA and CDR2 SQIVND (reference sequence). Trimming removed 1 base at V and 0 bases at J, with 12 bases between. CDR3 protein: CASSIGVYSLNTEAFF. CDR3 in DNA: TGTGCCAGTAGTATAGGCGTCTATTCCTTGAACACTGAAGCTTTCTTT.

J is TRBJ2-5 and V is TRBV19; TRBD2 is a possible D gene (5 bases). Germline values: CDR1 LNHDA, CDR2 SQIVND (reference sequence). The CDR3 length is 13 residues. Trimming left V 5 bases short and J 11 bases short, with 18 bases between. CDR3 sequence reads: CASSPWTVGEQYF. The CDR3 DNA sequence: TGTGCCAGTAGTCCATGGACGGTCGGGGAGCAGTACTTC.

For the CDR3, the DNA is TGCGCCAGCGGTTCGACAGGGATGAACACTGAAGCTTTCTTT. Amino acid sequence: CASGSTGMNTEAFF. The gene calls are TRBV4-1 and TRBJ1-1, with 7 bases aligning to TRBD1. Germline V gives CDR1 MGHRA, CDR2 YSYEKL. V lost 8 bases, J lost 0 bases, and 6 bases stayed unmatched. CDR3 length: 14 amino acids.

J is TRBJ1-5 and V is TRBV19, with D possibly matching TRBD1 (5 bases). Between the trimmed V and J ends, which lost 0 bases and 1 base, there was a span of 10 bases. This CDR3 region has 16 residues. Germline V CDR1 and CDR2: LNHDA, SQIVND (reference sequence). CDR3 region: CASSIDRGVSNQPQHF. Here the CDR3 DNA reads TGTGCCAGTAGTATAGATCGGGGGGTCAGCAATCAGCCCCAGCATTTT.

This rearrangement joins TRBV30 to TRBJ2-1, with D maybe TRBD2 (5 bases). This CDR3 is 15 amino acids long. Germline V gene sequence: CDR1 GTSNPN, CDR2 SVGIG (reference sequence). V lost 0 bases to trimming and J lost 3 bases, with 12 bases between them. CDR3 sequence (DNA): TGTGCCTGGAGTGTAAGGACTGACTACTACAATGAGCAGTTCTTC. Translating it yields CAWSVRTDYYNEQFF.